The 25 T cell receptor beta chains below were found in one sample sequenced in a study of neoadjuvant anti-PD-1 for oral cavity cancer (dated by TCRdb to the early 2020s). Reading the label with the study, this specimen's time point is: after neoadjuvant nivolumab, at surgical resection. Library creation used the immunoSEQ multiplex PCR assay. Entries here come from immuneACCESS through TCRdb and include only in-frame sequences with V and J called. Some clones fail to appear in such tables; in the studies checked, an unresolved V gene covers under half of the shortfall, and the cause of the remainder is unknown. The table for this sample lists about 37,000 clones; around 40% of them were counted only once. The leading ten clones occupy about a sixth of the sample. The material was tumor tissue, obtained after nivolumab (anti-PD-1) treatment. Source of these receptors: a person aged 35-79 years with oral cavity squamous cell carcinoma.

This chain links TRBV5-1 with TRBJ2-7; no clear D. Germline CDR1 is SGHRS and CDR2 is YFSETQ. V lost 0 bases and J lost 1, with 14 bases in between. The CDR3 runs to 16 residues. Written as DNA, the CDR3 is TGCGCCAGCAGCTTGGCACCCGGGCCGAATTCCTACGAGCAGTACTTC. It encodes CASSLAPGPNSYEQYF.

This clone has ten or more counts. V gene TRBV9 combines with J gene TRBJ2-7, with D tentatively TRBD1 (5 bases). The CDR3 extends over 14 amino acids. From germline, CDR1 is SGDLS and CDR2 YYNGEE. The germline V and J ends were trimmed by 8 bases and 0 bases, with 15 bases remaining between them. CDR3 bases: TGTGCCAGTTCCAGGGCAGCCAGCTCCTACGAGCAGTACTTC. This encodes CASSRAASSYEQYF.

The genes are TRBV9 and TRBJ1-2; 12 bases align to TRBD1. This CDR3 contains 16 residues. Germline V gives CDR1 SGDLS, CDR2 YYNGEE. Trimming cost V 3 bases and J 7 bases; bases outside gene matches: 10. The CDR3 DNA follows: TGTGCCAGCAGCGCCCCCCGGGACAGGGGGCGCGTTGGCTACACCTTC. This encodes CASSAPRDRGRVGYTF.

There are a few counts of this clone. V gene TRBV6-6 combines with J gene TRBJ1-2; weak D call: TRBD1 (5 bases). This CDR3 contains 14 residues. Trimming shortened V by 2 bases and J by 6 bases, and 13 bases separated the two germline ends. Germline V gene sequence: CDR1 MNHNY, CDR2 SVGAGI (reference sequence). CDR3 protein: CASSYQGGKNGYTF. The CDR3 nucleotides are TGTGCCAGCAGTTACCAGGGAGGGAAAAATGGCTACACCTTC.

In its sample, this clone was seen a few times. This sequence joins TRBV18 and TRBJ1-1, with 7 positions matching TRBD1. CDR1 KGHSH and CDR2 LQKENI come from the germline V gene. The CDR3 is 16 residues long. The V and J ends lost 1 base and 2 bases, in that order; junction bases with no gene match: 7. CDR3 nucleotide sequence: TGTGCCAGCTCACCACGATGGAGGGGGCCCAACACTGAAGCTTTCTTT. Its translation is CASSPRWRGPNTEAFF.

This clone was seen just once. The genes are TRBV9 and TRBJ1-5; D gene uncertain. Germline CDR1 and CDR2: SGDLS and YYNGEE. This CDR3 is built from 13 residues. V gave up 2 bases and J gave up 5 bases, with 8 bases separating them. The DNA of the CDR3 is TGTGCCAGCAGCGTGAGGGCCGATCAGCCCCAGCATTTT. This gives the protein CASSVRADQPQHF.

This chain connects TRBV6-4 to TRBJ2-1; a possible D gene is TRBD1 (6 bases). V was trimmed by 2 bases and J by 7 bases, leaving 24 bases between them. Germline loops: CDR1 MRHNA, CDR2 SNTAGT. The CDR3 runs 18 residues. The CDR3 sequence is CASSDPLRQERKFNEQFF. For the CDR3, the DNA is TGTGCCAGCAGTGACCCACTACGACAGGAAAGGAAGTTTAATGAGCAGTTCTTC.

CDR3 sequence: CASSFSGGWYEAAFF. DNA for the CDR3: TGCGCCAGCAGCTTTTCGGGGGGATGGTACGAGGCAGCTTTCTTT. The chain combines TRBV5-1 with TRBJ1-1, with D possibly being TRBD1 (5 bases). Germline CDR1 is SGHRS and CDR2 is YFSETQ. The V end was cut by 2 bases, the J end by 10 bases, with 21 bases between. This CDR3 comprises 15 residues.

This clone has more than one count but fewer than ten. V is TRBV7-9 and J is TRBJ1-2; 7 bases are a match to TRBD1. The CDR3 is 15 residues long. The V and J ends lost 1 base and 8 bases, in that order; junction bases with no gene match: 10. Germline lookup yields CDR1 SEHNR and CDR2 FQNEAQ (reference sequence). The chain's CDR3 is CASSLGGRGLSGYTF. CDR3 DNA: TGTGCCAGCAGCTTAGGAGGGAGGGGGCTAAGCGGCTACACCTTC. Complete variable domain (other parts from reference TRBV7-9 and TRBJ1-2): DTGVSQNPRHKITKRGQNVTFRCDPISEHNRLYWYRQTLGQGPEFLTYFQNEAQLEKSRLLSDRFSAERPKGSFSTLEIQRTEQGDSAMYLCASSLGGRGLSGYTFGSGTRLTVV.

The chain combines TRBV6-5 with TRBJ2-7; TRBD1 is a possible D gene (5 bases). The V end was cut by 6 bases, the J end by 6 bases, with 15 bases between. CDR1 is MNHEY, CDR2 SVGAGI, per germline. The CDR3 extends over 13 amino acids. CDR3 sequence reads: CASRSAGIGEQYF. For the CDR3, the DNA is TGTGCCAGCAGATCCGCAGGGATTGGCGAGCAGTACTTC.

V gene TRBV2 combines with J gene TRBJ1-1, with D unclear. Germline assignment: CDR1 SNHLY and CDR2 FYNNEI. This CDR3 has 12 residues. V shed 8 bases and J shed 6 bases, with 13 bases lying between them. CDR3 nucleotides: TGTGCCAGCCCACGGACTGTGGCTGAAGCTTTCTTT. It encodes CASPRTVAEAFF.

Concerning this clone itself: The junction departs from germline at one end; a sequencing error may be responsible. The chain recombines TRBV6-6 with TRBJ2-1; no definite D call. This CDR3 has 10 residues. Looked up from germline, CDR1 is MNHNY and CDR2 is SVGAGI (reference sequence). The CDR3, as DNA: TGTGCCAGCAGTCACTCCGAGCAGTTCTTC. This translates into CASSHSEQFF.

The chain is built from TRBV7-9 and TRBJ2-2; 10 bases match TRBD1. The CDR3 totals 14 residues. V dropped 6 bases and J dropped 5; count of bases not matched to a gene: 3. Germline CDR1 and CDR2: SEHNR and FQNEAQ (reference sequence). The CDR3 DNA is TGTGCCAGCAGGCGACAGGGGGCTACCGGGGAGCTGTTTTTT. This sequence encodes CASRRQGATGELFF.

This clone has only a few counts. The chain is built from TRBV4-1 and TRBJ2-3; maybe TRBD2 (6 bases). The CDR3 loop spans 16 amino acids. CDR1 is MGHRA and CDR2 is YSYEKL in the germline V gene. Trimming stripped 1 base from V and 3 bases from J, with 14 bases between. The CDR3 protein is CASSQGAGGQTDTQYF. DNA of the CDR3: TGCGCCAGCAGCCAAGGGGCAGGAGGGCAGACAGATACGCAGTATTTT.

This clone is medium-sized (0.01 to 0.1%). The CDR3 is CASSLYSGGLNTEAFF. CDR3 nucleotide sequence: TGTGCCAGCAGCTTATATTCGGGCGGTTTGAACACTGAAGCTTTCTTT. This chain joins TRBV7-9 and TRBJ1-1; the D is unclear. Germline values: CDR1 SEHNR, CDR2 FQNEAQ (reference sequence). CDR3 length: 16 residues. V was pared by 2 bases and J by 0 bases, with 13 bases between.

This clone was recorded at least ten times. V gene TRBV30 combines with J gene TRBJ1-6; D gene uncertain. CDR1 is GTSNPN, CDR2 SVGIG, per germline (reference sequence). Trimming stripped 1 base from V and 10 bases from J, with 8 bases between. There are 12 residues in the CDR3. The CDR3 reads CAWSEGFSPLHF. The CDR3 nucleotides are TGTGCCTGGAGTGAGGGATTCTCACCCCTCCACTTT.

V usage is TRBV19 and J usage is TRBJ1-2, with 9 bases lining up with TRBD1. The CDR3 is 17 amino acids. Losses at the gene ends were 1 base for V and 4 bases for J; bases not matched to a gene: 10. CDR1 is LNHDA and CDR2 is SQIVND in the germline V gene (reference sequence). The CDR3 DNA follows: TGTGCCAGTAGTATAGTTGGGACAGGGCCTACAATCTATGGCTACACCTTC. It encodes CASSIVGTGPTIYGYTF. The entire variable domain, with the rest obtained from reference TRBV19 and TRBJ1-2, is as follows: DGGITQSPKYLFRKEGQNVTLSCEQNLNHDAMYWYRQDPGQGLRLIYYSQIVNDFQKGDIAEGYSVSREKKESFPLTVTSAQKNPTAFYLCASSIVGTGPTIYGYTFGSGTRLTVV.

The V and J genes are TRBV29-1 and TRBJ1-1, with a possible D match to TRBD1 (6 bases). Trimming stripped 4 bases from V and 2 bases from J, with 14 bases between. This CDR3 is 14 amino acids long. CDR1 is SQVTM, CDR2 ANQGSEA, per germline. This CDR3 reads CSVVRGGVNTEAFF. In DNA, the CDR3 is TGCAGCGTTGTTCGGGGGGGCGTAAACACTGAAGCTTTCTTT. Full variable domain (remainder filled in from reference TRBV29-1 and TRBJ1-1): SAVISQKPSRDICQRGTSLTIQCQVDSQVTMMFWYRQQPGQSLTLIATANQGSEATYESGFVIDKFPISRPNLTFSTLTVSNMSPEDSSIYLCSVVRGGVNTEAFFGQGTRLTVV.

This clone was found many times. The chain links TRBV18 to TRBJ2-1; D ambiguous. V lost 1 base to trimming and J lost 5 bases, with 3 bases between them. Per the germline V gene, CDR1 is KGHSH and CDR2 is LQKENI. The CDR3 length is 12 residues. The CDR3 here is CASSPQHNEQFF. CDR3 DNA sequence: TGTGCCAGCTCACCACAGCACAATGAGCAGTTCTTC. The entire variable domain, with the rest obtained from reference TRBV18 and TRBJ2-1, is as follows: NAGVMQNPRHLVRRRGQEARLRCSPMKGHSHVYWYRQLPEEGLKFMVYLQKENIIDESGMPKERFSAEFPKEGPSILRIQQVVRGDSAAYFCASSPQHNEQFFGPGTRLTVL.

The chain links TRBV6-6 to TRBJ2-7; no clear D gene. Germline CDR1 and CDR2: MNHNY and SVGAGI (reference sequence). The CDR3 extends over 16 amino acids. The V end was cut by 0 bases, the J end by 1 base, with 13 bases between. CDR3 DNA sequence: TGTGCCAGCAGTTACTCACGCTACGGCAGTTCCTACGAGCAGTACTTC. It codes for CASSYSRYGSSYEQYF.

The V call is TRBV7-9, the J call TRBJ2-4; maybe TRBD1 (5 bases). The CDR3 covers 15 residues. Germline V gene data show CDR1 as SEHNR and CDR2 as FQNEAQ (reference sequence). V lost 1 base, J lost 5 bases, and 12 bases lay in between. CDR3 region: CASSLGLGAENIQYF. CDR3 nucleotides: TGTGCCAGCAGCTTAGGATTAGGGGCTGAAAACATTCAGTACTTC. Together with reference TRBV7-9 and TRBJ2-4, the CDR3 gives the full variable domain: DTGVSQNPRHKITKRGQNVTFRCDPISEHNRLYWYRQTLGQGPEFLTYFQNEAQLEKSRLLSDRFSAERPKGSFSTLEIQRTEQGDSAMYLCASSLGLGAENIQYFGAGTRLSVL.

This clone is a singleton in its sample. V usage is TRBV5-1 and J usage is TRBJ1-4, with D unresolved. CDR1 SGHRS and CDR2 YFSETQ come from the germline V gene. The CDR3 loop spans 14 amino acids. Trimming cost V 0 bases and J 8 bases, with 11 bases left between them. This CDR3 reads CASSLGSSWEKLFF. In DNA form, the CDR3 reads TGCGCCAGCAGCTTGGGCAGTTCTTGGGAAAAACTGTTTTTT.

This chain joins TRBV30 and TRBJ1-1, with 9 bases lining up with TRBD1. The CDR3 runs 12 residues. The J segment lost 4 bases and the V segment lost 7 bases, leaving 4 bases of the junction unmatched. Germline CDR1 reads GTSNPN; CDR2 reads SVGIG (reference sequence). Here the CDR3 reads CASDRGATEAFF. For the CDR3, the DNA is TGTGCCTCTGACAGGGGGGCCACTGAAGCTTTCTTT.

V usage is TRBV11-2 and J usage is TRBJ2-7, with a possible D match to TRBD1 (7 bases). Germline V gene data show CDR1 as SGHAT and CDR2 as FQNNGV. Trimming pared 5 bases from V and 1 base from J, leaving 15 bases between. There are 15 residues in the CDR3. DNA of the CDR3: TGTGCCAGCAGCCTAACCCCAGGGGGGTCCTACGAGCAGTACTTC. As protein: CASSLTPGGSYEQYF.

A few counts support this clone. Here the CDR3 reads CASDGGSYNEQFF. The CDR3, as DNA: TGTGCCAGCGACGGGGGCTCCTACAATGAGCAGTTCTTC. The chain has TRBV5-4 and TRBJ2-1; D is possibly TRBD2 (6 bases). V was pared by 7 bases and J by 0 bases, with 8 bases between. Germline V gene sequence: CDR1 SGHNT, CDR2 YYREEE (reference sequence). The CDR3 is made up of 13 amino acids.